Listed below are T cell receptor beta chains from one sample, sequenced in a study of vaccination effects on CD4 cells after COVID-19. Only in-frame clones appear in the TCRdb table, and some are missing; sequencing was by immunoSEQ multiplex PCR. Here the sample spans more than 40,000 clones, 60% to 85% being singletons. These receptors have no identified antigens. The starting material was CD4+ T cells from PBMCs cultured without peptide, obtained before COVID-19 vaccination. The receptors stem from a human donor who had a prior SARS-CoV-2 infection. Each CDR3 is given with its conserved first and last residue. The order of the fields is CDR3 protein, V gene, J gene, D gene. The D gene is left open where the match is weak.

CDR3: CASSFGRGQETQYF; V: TRBV5-1; J: TRBJ2-5; D: .
CDR3: CARLCAATNEQYF; V: TRBV11-3; J: TRBJ2-7; D: .
CDR3: CASSLEAGFVNEQYF; V: TRBV5-1; J: TRBJ2-7; D: TRBD2
CDR3: CASRLAGSYEQFF; V: TRBV4-1; J: TRBJ2-1; D: TRBD2
CDR3: CASSVVGDIRLGGYTF; V: TRBV9; J: TRBJ1-2; D: .
CDR3: CASSLDVVGSTMNTEAFF; V: TRBV5-1; J: TRBJ1-1; D: .
CDR3: CASSLLSREGNTEAFF; V: TRBV27; J: TRBJ1-1; D: .
CDR3: CASSKVRYEQYF; V: TRBV21-1; J: TRBJ2-7; D: .
CDR3: CASSLALASSYEQYF; V: TRBV7-2; J: TRBJ2-7; D: .
CDR3: CASSEAHVGGGNTIYF; V: TRBV2; J: TRBJ1-3; D: .
CDR3: CASSVGGRDTEQYF; V: TRBV9; J: TRBJ2-7; D: .
CDR3: CASSRTSRYEQYF; V: TRBV6-2/TRBV6-3; J: TRBJ2-7; D: .
CDR3: CASSQQQGTEAFF; V: TRBV4-1; J: TRBJ1-1; D: .
CDR3: CASSLRQGVTEAFF; V: TRBV4-2; J: TRBJ1-1; D: TRBD1
CDR3: CSVVQVTNTEAFF; V: TRBV29-1; J: TRBJ1-1; D: .
CDR3: CASSEFRGTNTGELFF; V: TRBV25-1; J: TRBJ2-2; D: .
CDR3: CASSLDPILSYEQYF; V: TRBV5-6; J: TRBJ2-7; D: .
CDR3: CASSGTQTSGNTIYF; V: TRBV6-6; J: TRBJ1-3; D: .
CDR3: CASSLGGSPGAILHQPQHF; V: TRBV5-4; J: TRBJ1-5; D: .
CDR3: CASRTGWDTEAFF; V: TRBV25-1; J: TRBJ1-1; D: TRBD1
CDR3: CASSPPVLAGNNRVEETQYF; V: TRBV18; J: TRBJ2-5; D: TRBD2
CDR3: CSVGNRQGGTDTQYF; V: TRBV29-1; J: TRBJ2-3; D: TRBD1
CDR3: CASTEGAQNTEAFF; V: TRBV5-1; J: TRBJ1-1; D: TRBD1
CDR3: CASSQDRLYEQYF; V: TRBV7-8; J: TRBJ2-7; D: TRBD1
CDR3: CASGEDRVQETQYF; V: TRBV2; J: TRBJ2-5; D: TRBD1
CDR3: CATSDLGVGRGSYNEQFF; V: TRBV24-1; J: TRBJ2-1; D: TRBD2
CDR3: CASSQDAGGTYEQYF; V: TRBV4-3; J: TRBJ2-7; D: TRBD1
CDR3: CASSYIGMGNEQFF; V: TRBV6-2/TRBV6-3; J: TRBJ2-1; D: .
CDR3: CASSISGRGWAEQFF; V: TRBV19; J: TRBJ2-1; D: TRBD2
CDR3: CASSGLGASGYNEQFF; V: TRBV9; J: TRBJ2-1; D: .
CDR3: CAISESFVTEQFF; V: TRBV10-3; J: TRBJ2-1; D: .
CDR3: CAWSAGPSEKLFF; V: TRBV30; J: TRBJ1-4; D: .
CDR3: CATSDNAVCRLNTEAFF; V: TRBV24-1; J: TRBJ1-1; D: .
CDR3: CATSDHRSSYNEQFF; V: TRBV24-1; J: TRBJ2-1; D: .
CDR3: CASSQVGAGGLLHFEQFF; V: TRBV4-3; J: TRBJ2-1; D: .
CDR3: CASNAQGINQPQHF; V: TRBV2; J: TRBJ1-5; D: .
CDR3: CASSLSVDTEAFF; V: TRBV11-3; J: TRBJ1-1; D: .
CDR3: CASTRDSRTDTQYF; V: TRBV19; J: TRBJ2-3; D: TRBD1
CDR3: CASSLRTTYNEQFF; V: TRBV7-6; J: TRBJ2-1; D: .
CDR3: CASSYGQGGTEAFF; V: TRBV2; J: TRBJ1-1; D: TRBD1
CDR3: CASSLARGRRSSVSEAFF; V: TRBV5-8; J: TRBJ1-1; D: TRBD1
CDR3: CASSLDPSSGANVLTF; V: TRBV5-1; J: TRBJ2-6; D: .
CDR3: CASSHNRADNEQFF; V: TRBV3-1/TRBV3-2; J: TRBJ2-1; D: .
CDR3: CASSLDRFAEVYF; V: TRBV12-3/TRBV12-4; J: TRBJ2-7; D: .
CDR3: CASSSGSPSYNEQFF; V: TRBV5-1; J: TRBJ2-1; D: .
CDR3: CASSATQYQETQYF; V: TRBV25-1; J: TRBJ2-5; D: .
CDR3: CASSPSLQGRYGYTF; V: TRBV3-1/TRBV3-2; J: TRBJ1-2; D: .
CDR3: CASIWAEGTEAFF; V: TRBV6-5; J: TRBJ1-1; D: .
CDR3: CASSQDTGDPSYEQYF; V: TRBV4-2; J: TRBJ2-7; D: .
CDR3: CASNRQGTLPLHF; V: TRBV2; J: TRBJ1-6; D: TRBD1
CDR3: CAISGSAARPIYF; V: TRBV10-3; J: TRBJ1-3; D: .